Listed below are T cell receptor beta chains from one sample, sequenced in a study of prognosis after radiotherapy for stage I lung cancer. TCRdb fed the multiplex PCR reads into MiXCR, producing one record per CDR3 protein. In the table there are 12,000 or so distinct CDR3 sequences, 35% of which are singletons. This material consisted of PBMCs, taken before or after stereotactic body radiation therapy (not recorded which). The source is a donor of 50 years or more with non-small cell lung cancer. The CDR3 runs from the conserved cysteine through the conserved F or W. Fields, in order: CDR3 protein, CDR3 DNA, D gene, clone size, V gene, J gene. D genes are given only for firm matches. Expanded clones get a size class; other rows say once, few or many, or leave the size out.

cdr3_aa: CASSPGGGWGDNYQFF
cdr3_nt: TGTGCCAGCAGCCCCGGTGGGGGATGGGGTGACAATTATCAGTTCTTC
d_call: -
clone_size: -
v_call: TRBV7-3
j_call: TRBJ2-1

cdr3_aa: CASTWTENTEAFF
cdr3_nt: TGTGCCAGCACCTGGACAGAGAACACTGAAGCTTTCTTT
d_call: -
clone_size: many
v_call: TRBV6-1
j_call: TRBJ1-1

cdr3_aa: CASSVEGTSGLYGEQFF
cdr3_nt: TGTGCCAGCAGCGTAGAGGGAACTAGCGGGCTATATGGTGAGCAGTTCTTC
d_call: TRBD2
clone_size: -
v_call: TRBV9
j_call: TRBJ2-1

cdr3_aa: CACSYGGVQNTEAFF
cdr3_nt: TGTGCCTGCAGTTACGGAGGAGTCCAGAACACTGAAGCTTTCTTT
d_call: -
clone_size: -
v_call: TRBV6-2/TRBV6-3
j_call: TRBJ1-1

cdr3_aa: CACSFRYLGIRELFF
cdr3_nt: TGTGCCTGCAGTTTCAGATATCTTGGGATCAGGGAGCTGTTTTTT
d_call: -
clone_size: -
v_call: TRBV27
j_call: TRBJ2-2

cdr3_aa: CASRMWIPRTLPASQHRSYEQYF
cdr3_nt: TGTGCCAGCCGGATGTGGATTCCTAGGACTCTTCCCGCCTCCCAACACCGATCCTACGAGCAGTACTTC
d_call: -
clone_size: -
v_call: TRBV27
j_call: TRBJ2-7

cdr3_aa: CSLRNRGEYGDYGYTF
cdr3_nt: TGCAGCCTCCGCAACAGGGGGGAGTATGGGGACTATGGCTACACCTTC
d_call: TRBD1
clone_size: many
v_call: TRBV29-1
j_call: TRBJ1-2

cdr3_aa: CASSSTVSRGYTF
cdr3_nt: TGTGCCAGCAGTTCGACAGTCTCGCGTGGCTACACCTTC
d_call: -
clone_size: many
v_call: TRBV28
j_call: TRBJ1-2

cdr3_aa: CATSSPGTEESGNTIYF
cdr3_nt: TGTGCCACCAGCAGTCCCGGGACAGAAGAATCTGGAAACACCATATATTTT
d_call: TRBD1
clone_size: -
v_call: TRBV15
j_call: TRBJ1-3

cdr3_aa: CASSLRQGSSSGANVLTF
cdr3_nt: TGTGCCAGCAGTTTACGGCAGGGTTCAAGCTCTGGGGCCAACGTCCTGACTTTC
d_call: -
clone_size: medium-sized
v_call: TRBV12-3/TRBV12-4
j_call: TRBJ2-6

cdr3_aa: CASSARAGGGREQYF
cdr3_nt: TGTGCCAGTAGTGCCCGAGCGGGAGGAGGTCGCGAGCAGTACTTC
d_call: TRBD2
clone_size: -
v_call: TRBV19
j_call: TRBJ2-7

cdr3_aa: CATSAGALHTDTQYF
cdr3_nt: TGTGCCACCAGTGCGGGGGCATTACACACAGATACGCAGTATTTT
d_call: -
clone_size: many
v_call: TRBV24-1
j_call: TRBJ2-3

cdr3_aa: CASSPKRDTQYF
cdr3_nt: TGTGCCAGCAGCCCGAAGCGAGATACGCAGTATTTT
d_call: -
clone_size: many
v_call: TRBV7-9
j_call: TRBJ2-3

cdr3_aa: CASSPIRQDYGYTF
cdr3_nt: TGCGCCAGCAGCCCTATACGACAAGACTATGGCTACACCTTC
d_call: -
clone_size: many
v_call: TRBV5-1
j_call: TRBJ1-2

cdr3_aa: CASSLGPSNSSPLHF
cdr3_nt: TGTGCCAGCAGCTTAGGACCCTCAAATAGTTCACCCCTCCACTTT
d_call: -
clone_size: medium-sized
v_call: TRBV11-3
j_call: TRBJ1-6

cdr3_aa: CASSRPGLSGANVLTF
cdr3_nt: TGTGCCAGCAGTCGCCCGGGCTTATCTGGGGCCAACGTCCTGACTTTC
d_call: -
clone_size: medium-sized
v_call: TRBV27
j_call: TRBJ2-6

cdr3_aa: CSATGPGTSGGAHSYNEQFF
cdr3_nt: TGCAGTGCTACCGGACCCGGGACTAGCGGGGGGGCCCACTCCTACAATGAGCAGTTCTTC
d_call: TRBD2
clone_size: medium-sized
v_call: TRBV20-1
j_call: TRBJ2-1

cdr3_aa: CASSLGQGSRAGANVLTF
cdr3_nt: TGTGCCAGCAGCCTTGGACAGGGAAGTCGGGCTGGGGCCAACGTCCTGACTTTC
d_call: TRBD1
clone_size: -
v_call: TRBV6-2/TRBV6-3
j_call: TRBJ2-6

cdr3_aa: CASRVLAGDSQYF
cdr3_nt: TGTGCCAGCAGAGTCCTGGCAGGAGATTCTCAGTACTTC
d_call: -
clone_size: -
v_call: TRBV6-1
j_call: TRBJ2-5

cdr3_aa: CASSNSANEKLFF
cdr3_nt: TGTGCCAGCAGTAACAGTGCTAATGAAAAACTGTTTTTT
d_call: -
clone_size: many
v_call: TRBV25-1
j_call: TRBJ1-4

cdr3_aa: CASSLLSGQSEQYF
cdr3_nt: TGTGCCAGCAGCCTTTTGAGTGGTCAGAGCGAGCAGTACTTC
d_call: -
clone_size: medium-sized
v_call: TRBV6-2/TRBV6-3
j_call: TRBJ2-7

cdr3_aa: CAWTAGGSETQYF
cdr3_nt: TGTGCCTGGACAGCGGGAGGGTCCGAGACCCAGTACTTC
d_call: TRBD2
clone_size: many
v_call: TRBV30
j_call: TRBJ2-5

cdr3_aa: CASSPPNSWAEGTDTQYF
cdr3_nt: TGTGCCAGCTCACCTCCAAACAGTTGGGCCGAGGGTACAGATACGCAGTATTTT
d_call: -
clone_size: many
v_call: TRBV18
j_call: TRBJ2-3